The table lists the clone carrying this TCR beta chain with a count of one. What it binds is unknown. Primers: 60 Vbeta forward and 13 Jbeta reverse. As originally analysed: Later reanalysis found 80 million or so unique TCR beta chains, around 10 million of them shared. Measured with immunoSEQ multiplex PCR; TCRdb has only the in-frame clones, and not every one. Clonal size and the V and J genes are those of that table, whereas D and trimming came from the DNA. The table has about 120,000 clones, 65% to 80% seen once. This sample is drawn from a study of cytomegalovirus exposure and HLA in healthy donors. Study-level points and caveats: In a later analysis, across HLA loci, associated TCR counts were highest for DRB1, lowest for HLA-C. There were under 200 TCR beta chains listed as cytomegalovirus-associated. When analyzed later, a missense DCLRE1C variant was found to be linked to TCR beta V- and J-gene trimming.

There are 13 residues in the CDR3. Germline CDR1 and CDR2: LGHNT and FRNRAP. Trimming removed 3 bases at V and 4 bases at J, with 7 bases between. The sample was PBMCs. This clonotype was sampled from a man younger than 35 in good health and CMV-seropositive. The V gene is TRBV12-5, the J gene TRBJ2-1; no reliable D call. The CDR3 DNA reads as TGTGCTAGTGGTTTTCGGCGGTACAATGAGCAGTTCTTC. Translating it yields CASGFRRYNEQFF.